A single sample is the source of the 20 T cell receptor beta chains below, sequenced in a study of OX40 agonist ivuxolimab in advanced cancers. This table comes from immunoSEQ multiplex PCR, and its TCRdb copy is limited to in-frame clones, with some not included. The sample consists of tens of thousands of clones, around 94% of them appearing once. Sequenced here: CD4+ or CD8+ T cells sorted from blood, sampled in a trial of the OX40 agonist ivuxolimab. The receptors here all came from an adult with an advanced solid tumor such as melanoma, head and neck, liver or kidney cancer.

The rearrangement uses TRBV9 and TRBJ2-3, with TRBD2 matching 11 bases. Germline V gives CDR1 SGDLS, CDR2 YYNGEE. The junction had 19 bases not matched to a gene; V was cut back by 4 bases and J by 6 bases. The CDR3 runs 19 residues. CDR3 DNA: TGTGCCAGCAGCCCCACCTTGACTAGCGGGACTCCGAACAGGGATACGCAGTATTTT. Residues: CASSPTLTSGTPNRDTQYF. The full variable domain, its missing parts supplied by reference TRBV9 and TRBJ2-3, is DSGVTQTPKHLITATGQRVTLRCSPRSGDLSVYWYQQSLDQGLQFLIQYYNGEERAKGNILERFSAQQFPDLHSELNLSSLELGDSALYFCASSPTLTSGTPNRDTQYFGPGTRLTVL.

The gene calls are TRBV6-5 and TRBJ1-1, with a tentative D call TRBD1 (5 bases). Per the germline V gene, CDR1 is MNHEY and CDR2 is SVGAGI. V was shortened by 10 bases and J by 5 bases, with 14 bases between the two germline ends. The CDR3 totals 12 residues. The CDR3 here is CATRVGGTEAFF. In DNA, the CDR3 is TGTGCCACCAGGGTGGGGGGGACTGAAGCTTTCTTT.

The chain joins TRBV6-5 to TRBJ2-7, with 7 bases lining up with TRBD2. The CDR3 runs 13 residues. V shed 4 bases and J 3 bases; nucleotides not matched to a gene: 3. CDR1 and CDR2 from the germline V gene are MNHEY and SVGAGI. The CDR3 loop is CASSWEGGYEQYF. CDR3 sequence (DNA): TGTGCCAGCAGTTGGGAGGGTGGCTACGAGCAGTACTTC.

The J gene is TRBJ1-2, the V gene TRBV19, with 7 bases that match TRBD1. Germline V gene lookup returns CDR1 LNHDA and CDR2 SQIVND (reference sequence). The ends lost 3 bases at V and 8 bases at J; junction bases unmatched: 18. This CDR3 region has 17 residues. The CDR3 spells CASSMSHRGALRSGYTF. The CDR3 DNA follows: TGTGCCAGTAGTATGTCGCACAGGGGCGCCCTCCGTTCCGGCTACACCTTC.

The chain joins TRBV9 to TRBJ2-1; TRBD2 matches 14 bases. With 5 bases clipped from V and 3 bases from J, the junction kept 7 bases outside the gene matches. Germline V lookup: CDR1 SGDLS, CDR2 YYNGEE. The CDR3 loop spans 17 amino acids. This CDR3 is CASSPPGLAGDYNEQFF. The CDR3 DNA sequence: TGTGCCAGCAGTCCCCCGGGACTAGCGGGAGACTACAATGAGCAGTTCTTC.

The chain combines TRBV5-1 with TRBJ1-2, with 11 bases matching TRBD1. With 0 bases clipped from V and 8 bases from J, the junction kept 3 bases outside the gene matches. Germline CDR1 and CDR2: SGHRS and YFSETQ. This CDR3 comprises 14 residues. The CDR3 here is CASSLGTGGYGYTF. The CDR3 nucleotides are TGCGCCAGCAGCTTGGGGACAGGGGGCTACGGCTACACCTTC.

V is TRBV25-1 and J is TRBJ2-7, with 8 bases fitting TRBD2. CDR3 length equals 16 residues. CDR1 is MGHDK and CDR2 is SYGVNS in the germline V gene. After removal of 0 bases from V and 3 bases from J, the junction contained 7 bases not matched to a gene. The DNA of the CDR3 is TGTGCCAGCAGTGAATATAACCGGGAGGGTAGCTACGAGCAGTACTTC. Its protein product is CASSEYNREGSYEQYF.

This CDR3 reads CASSESGQGAKTEAFF. As DNA, the CDR3 is TGTGCCAGCAGTGAATCGGGACAGGGGGCAAAAACTGAAGCTTTCTTT. V usage is TRBV6-4 and J usage is TRBJ1-1, with 12 bases identical to TRBD1. The V gene's germline CDR1 is MRHNA and CDR2 SNTAGT. CDR3 length: 16 residues. Trimming cost V 3 bases and J 5 bases; bases outside gene matches: 7.

V is TRBV11-3 and J is TRBJ1-6, with 7 bases identical to TRBD1. CDR3 length equals 14 residues. V lost 6 bases to trimming and J lost 7 bases; unmatched junction nucleotides: 6. The germline V gene has CDR1 SGHNT and CDR2 YENEEA. The CDR3 loop reads CASSLPGQNSPLHF. For the CDR3, the DNA is TGTGCCAGCAGTCTCCCGGGACAGAATTCACCCCTCCACTTT. Combining the CDR3 with reference TRBV11-3 and TRBJ1-6 gives the whole variable domain EAGVVQSPRYKIIEKKQPVAFWCNPISGHNTLYWYLQNLGQGPELLIRYENEEAVDDSQLPKDRFSAERLKGVDSTLKIQPAELGDSAVYLCASSLPGQNSPLHFGNGTRLTVT.

The genes are TRBV5-5 and TRBJ2-1, with D possibly matching TRBD1 (5 bases). The ends were cut back, 4 bases at V and 10 bases at J, with 12 bases in the middle. This CDR3 region has 12 residues. Germline loops: CDR1 SGHKS, CDR2 YYEKEE (reference sequence). Here the CDR3 DNA reads TGTGCCAGCAGCCCGCAGGGTTGGGAGCAGTTCTTC. Translation gives CASSPQGWEQFF.

The rearrangement links TRBV7-9 to TRBJ1-5; D is perhaps TRBD1 (6 bases). The V gene lost 5 bases and the J gene lost 0 bases, with 23 bases spanning the gap. The CDR3 contains 19 residues. The V gene's germline CDR1 is SEHNR and CDR2 FQNEAQ (reference sequence). The CDR3 bases are TGTGCCAGCAGCGCCGCCGCCGGGACACTCCGATATAGCAATCAGCCCCAGCATTTT. Encoded protein: CASSAAAGTLRYSNQPQHF.

The chain recombines TRBV6-5 with TRBJ2-7, with 7 bases identical to TRBD2. The CDR3 runs 12 residues. Germline CDR1 is MNHEY and CDR2 is SVGAGI. The ends lost 8 bases at V and 3 bases at J; junction bases unmatched: 4. The CDR3 is CASWTSLYEQYF. CDR3 sequence (DNA): TGTGCCAGCTGGACTAGTCTCTACGAGCAGTACTTC.

The V gene is TRBV11-2, the J gene TRBJ1-6, with 9 nucleotides matching TRBD1. Germline CDR1 SGHAT, CDR2 FQNNGV. The CDR3 length is 17 residues. Trimming cost V 4 bases and J 9 bases; bases outside gene matches: 13. CDR3 residues: CASSSLRDRVFSSPLHF. CDR3 DNA: TGTGCCAGCAGCTCTCTCCGGGACAGGGTATTCAGTTCACCCCTCCACTTT.

The rearrangement uses TRBV6-5 and TRBJ2-5; TRBD1 might be the D (5 bases). The ends were cut back, 2 bases at V and 4 bases at J, with 11 bases in the middle. There are 14 residues in the CDR3. Germline V CDR1 and CDR2: MNHEY, SVGAGI. The CDR3: CASSYIGARETQYF. In nucleotides, the CDR3 is TGTGCCAGCAGTTACATAGGGGCCCGAGAGACCCAGTACTTC.

The J gene is TRBJ1-2, the V gene TRBV30; D not certain. CDR1 is GTSNPN, CDR2 SVGIG, per germline (reference sequence). This CDR3 spans 14 amino acids. V shed 0 bases and J shed 4 bases, with 12 bases lying between them. The CDR3 reads CAWSVGYSSYGYTF. CDR3 nucleotide sequence: TGTGCCTGGAGTGTAGGGTACTCAAGCTATGGCTACACCTTC.

The V and J genes are TRBV9 and TRBJ2-5; no firm D call. The CDR3 has 14 amino acids. The germline CDR1 and CDR2 sequences are SGDLS and YYNGEE. Between the trimmed V and J ends, which lost 0 bases and 5 bases, there was a span of 11 bases. CDR3 bases: TGTGCCAGCAGCGTAGCAGACGTCCAGGAGACCCAGTACTTC. This sequence encodes CASSVADVQETQYF.

The V call is TRBV19, the J call TRBJ1-1; D remains unclear. The CDR3 is made up of 12 amino acids. V lost 10 bases and J lost 0, with 9 bases in between. Germline V CDR1 and CDR2: LNHDA, SQIVND (reference sequence). The CDR3 spells CATTKMNTEAFF. The CDR3 DNA reads as TGTGCCACCACAAAGATGAACACTGAAGCTTTCTTT. The full variable domain, completed using reference TRBV19 and TRBJ1-1, is DGGITQSPKYLFRKEGQNVTLSCEQNLNHDAMYWYRQDPGQGLRLIYYSQIVNDFQKGDIAEGYSVSREKKESFPLTVTSAQKNPTAFYLCATTKMNTEAFFGQGTRLTVV.

The chain has TRBV29-1 and TRBJ1-2, with D possibly matching TRBD1 (5 bases). CDR3 length: 13 amino acids. Trimming pared 3 bases from V and 5 bases from J, leaving 13 bases between. Looked up from germline, CDR1 is SQVTM and CDR2 is ANQGSEA. CDR3 bases: TGCAGCGTTGATGAGATAAGGGGATATGGCTACACCTTC. Protein sequence: CSVDEIRGYGYTF.

The rearrangement links TRBV4-3 to TRBJ2-7, with TRBD1 matching 10 bases. The V and J ends lost 6 bases and 4 bases, in that order; junction bases with no gene match: 15. CDR1 and CDR2 from the germline V gene are LGHNA and YSLEER. The CDR3 is 17 amino acids. The CDR3 DNA sequence: TGCGCCAGCAGTCAGGATCGGTGGGGACAGGGGATATACGAGCAGTACTTC. Translated, it gives CASSQDRWGQGIYEQYF.

The chain has TRBV28 and TRBJ2-7; 7 bases are shared with TRBD1. The V gene end was trimmed by 5 bases and the J gene end by 2 bases; junction bases not matched to a gene: 12. Germline V lookup: CDR1 MDHEN, CDR2 SYDVKM. The CDR3 consists of 16 residues. CDR3 loop: CASSNPSGTVTYEQYF. The DNA of the CDR3 is TGTGCCAGCAGTAACCCCTCCGGGACAGTCACCTACGAGCAGTACTTC.